One sample yielded the 4 T cell receptor beta chains listed below, sequenced in a study of early T cells in non-severe SARS-CoV-2 infection. Each CDR3 protein gets one entry after TCRdb re-called the 5' RACE reads with MiXCR. The sample carries about 25,000 distinct CDR3 sequences, 3.5% to 5.5% recorded once. The sample consisted of whole blood. The origin of the receptors is an adult who was a healthcare worker with PCR-confirmed SARS-CoV-2 infection or an uninfected control (not recorded which).

This clonotype was seen at least ten times. V usage is TRBV19 and J usage is TRBJ2-1; the match to TRBD1 covers 8 bases. CDR1 and CDR2 from the germline V gene are LNHDA and SQIVND (reference sequence). V shed 5 bases, J shed 5 bases, and the junction held 5 bases outside the gene matches. CDR3 length equals 14 residues. The CDR3 loop reads CASSPSTGDNEQFF. The CDR3 nucleotides read TGTGCCAGTAGTCCTTCGACAGGGGACAATGAGCAGTTCTTC.

This clonotype was found many times. The CDR3 reads CASSEAPGQGRYEQYF. The CDR3 bases are TGTGCCAGCAGTGAAGCTCCCGGACAGGGGAGGTACGAGCAGTACTTC. The V call is TRBV2, the J call TRBJ2-7, with 9 positions matching TRBD1. The CDR3 is 16 amino acids. Germline V gene data show CDR1 as SNHLY and CDR2 as FYNNEI. V lost 0 bases and J lost 4; bases outside the gene matches: 7.

This clonotype was recorded at least ten times. The chain recombines TRBV9 with TRBJ2-2; D call uncertain. Trimming stripped 5 bases from V and 3 bases from J, with 11 bases between. The CDR3 sequence is 14 residues long. CDR1 is SGDLS and CDR2 is YYNGEE in the germline V gene. CDR3 nucleotide sequence: TGTGCCAGCAGTGGGGTCGAGGACACCGGGGAGCTGTTTTTT. This gives the protein CASSGVEDTGELFF.

V is TRBV5-1 and J is TRBJ2-1, with D hard to call. The V end was cut by 4 bases, the J end by 1 base, with 3 bases between. The CDR3 length is 12 residues. Germline assignment: CDR1 SGHRS and CDR2 YFSETQ. CDR3 protein: CASSTSYNEQFF. The CDR3 DNA follows: TGCGCCAGCAGCACTTCCTACAATGAGCAGTTCTTC. Drawing the rest from reference TRBV5-1 and TRBJ2-1, the complete variable domain is KAGVTQTPRYLIKTRGQQVTLSCSPISGHRSVSWYQQTPGQGLQFLFEYFSETQRNKGNFPGRFSGRQFSNSRSEMNVSTLELGDSALYLCASSTSYNEQFFGPGTRLTVL.